The 29 T cell receptor beta chains in this list originate from one sample, sequenced in a study of blood T cell repertoires in COVID-19. This table comes from immunoSEQ multiplex PCR, and its TCRdb copy is limited to in-frame clones, with some not included. This sample carries 400,000 or so clones, 89% of them seen once, and the ten largest clones take about 1.4%. The source material was peripheral blood. These receptors were taken from a woman aged 40 to 55 with COVID-19, enrolled during active disease.

The chain employs TRBV5-1 and TRBJ2-1, with 10 bases identical to TRBD1. CDR1 and CDR2 (germline): SGHRS, YFSETQ. The CDR3 is made up of 15 amino acids. With 3 bases clipped from V and 6 bases from J, the junction kept 6 bases outside the gene matches. In nucleotides, the CDR3 is TGCGCCAGCAGCTCCGAGGGACAGGGGAGCAATGAGCAGTTCTTC. This codes for CASSSEGQGSNEQFF.

This chain connects TRBV28 to TRBJ2-1, with D tentatively TRBD1 (6 bases). The CDR3 has 12 amino acids. Per germline, CDR1 MDHEN and CDR2 SYDVKM. With 6 bases removed from V and 9 bases from J, the gap between germline ends came to 12 bases. As DNA, the CDR3 is TGTGCCAGCAGCCCCAGGGGATCTGAGCAGTTCTTC. Protein product: CASSPRGSEQFF.

The chain recombines TRBV7-3 with TRBJ1-2, with 9 bases identical to TRBD1. CDR1 SGHTA and CDR2 FQGTGA come from the germline V gene. This CDR3 has 17 amino acids. J was trimmed by 4 bases and V by 4 bases; bases with no gene match: 13. The CDR3 nucleotides are TGTGCCAGCAGCTCCACGGGACAGGGAGGGAGTCCCTATGGCTACACCTTC. It specifies CASSSTGQGGSPYGYTF.

This chain links TRBV5-1 with TRBJ1-2; D uncertain. With 3 bases removed from V and 5 bases from J, the gap between germline ends came to 14 bases. The CDR3 extends over 14 amino acids. Germline CDR1 and CDR2: SGHRS and YFSETQ. CDR3 loop: CASSSTSLGYGYTF. The CDR3 region has the DNA TGCGCCAGCAGCTCAACCTCACTCGGGTATGGCTACACCTTC.

The chain employs TRBV19 and TRBJ1-6, with unresolved D. From germline, CDR1 is LNHDA and CDR2 SQIVND (reference sequence). V was pared by 1 base and J by 7 bases, with 11 bases between. This CDR3 spans 15 amino acids. Written as DNA, the CDR3 is TGTGCCAGTAGTATAGCGGTACTAAGAAATTCACCCCTCCACTTT. Encoded protein: CASSIAVLRNSPLHF.

The DNA for the CDR3 is TGTGCCAGCTCACCACCTGAACTAGCGGGAGTAACAGATACGCAGTATTTT. Translated, it gives CASSPPELAGVTDTQYF. This chain joins TRBV18 and TRBJ2-3; 11 bases agree with TRBD2. CDR1 is KGHSH, CDR2 LQKENI, per germline. The length of the CDR3 is 17 residues. After removal of 0 bases from V and 3 bases from J, the junction contained 5 bases not matched to a gene.

CDR3 protein: CASSYHILEAYNSPLHF. DNA of the CDR3: TGTGCCAGCAGTTACCACATTCTCGAGGCCTATAATTCACCCCTCCACTTT. The J gene is TRBJ1-6, the V gene TRBV6-2 or TRBV6-3; D uncertain. V lost 2 bases and J 2 bases, leaving 13 bases between the germline ends. The CDR3 has 17 residues. Germline assignment: CDR1 MNHEY and CDR2 SVGEGT.

A single count supports this clone. The rearrangement uses TRBV29-1 and TRBJ1-4; D not certain. The CDR3 is made up of 14 amino acids. Germline values: CDR1 SQVTM, CDR2 ANQGSEA. V lost 0 bases, J lost 4 bases, and 9 bases lay in between. The CDR3 bases are TGCAGCGTTGAAGAAAGCCGCTTTAATGAAAAACTGTTTTTT. As protein: CSVEESRFNEKLFF.

The chain recombines TRBV19 with TRBJ1-5; D is uncertain. V dropped 5 bases and J dropped 4 bases, with 15 bases sitting between them. Germline CDR1 LNHDA, CDR2 SQIVND (reference sequence). The CDR3 runs to 15 residues. For the CDR3, the DNA is TGTGCCAGTAGTCCCGTTCCAGGTGGGAATCAGCCCCAGCATTTT. This translates into CASSPVPGGNQPQHF.

This clone was observed a single time. The chain couples TRBV4-3 to TRBJ1-1; D perhaps matches TRBD1 (6 bases). This CDR3 region has 20 residues. Trimming shortened V by 1 base and J by 0 bases, and 24 bases separated the two germline ends. The germline V gene encodes CDR1 LGHNA and CDR2 YSLEER. The DNA of the CDR3 is TGCGCCAGCAGCCAAGGGTGGCAGGGGAGAACATACCACATGAACACTGAAGCTTTCTTT. Translated: CASSQGWQGRTYHMNTEAFF.

The sample holds many counts of this clone. V is TRBV19 and J is TRBJ2-7, with 8 bases identical to TRBD2. The CDR3 covers 15 residues. The V gene end was trimmed by 6 bases and the J gene end by 5 bases; junction bases not matched to a gene: 12. Germline V gives CDR1 LNHDA, CDR2 SQIVND (reference sequence). CDR3 bases: TGTGCCAGTAGCCCCGGAGCGGGAGATTTCCACGAGCAGTACTTC. It codes for CASSPGAGDFHEQYF.

This chain uses TRBV18 with TRBJ2-6; D is undetermined. Trimming pared 4 bases from V and 0 bases from J, leaving 4 bases between. The CDR3 sequence is 14 residues long. In germline, CDR1 is KGHSH, CDR2 LQKENI. CDR3 loop: CASSLSSGANVLTF. As DNA, the CDR3 is TGTGCCAGCTCACTGAGCTCTGGGGCCAACGTCCTGACTTTC. Full variable domain (rest looked up from reference TRBV18 and TRBJ2-6): NAGVMQNPRHLVRRRGQEARLRCSPMKGHSHVYWYRQLPEEGLKFMVYLQKENIIDESGMPKERFSAEFPKEGPSILRIQQVVRGDSAAYFCASSLSSGANVLTFGAGSRLTVL.

V usage is TRBV30 and J usage is TRBJ1-2; no clear D. Trimming pared 1 base from V and 4 bases from J, leaving 7 bases between. CDR3 length: 12 residues. Germline loops: CDR1 GTSNPN, CDR2 SVGIG (reference sequence). For the CDR3, the DNA is TGTGCCTGGAGTGCGGGTCCCTATGGCTACACCTTC. Its protein is CAWSAGPYGYTF.

The chain uses TRBV11-2 and TRBJ2-5, with 11 bases aligning to TRBD1. This CDR3 is built from 15 residues. V lost 1 base to trimming and J lost 5 bases; unmatched junction nucleotides: 3. CDR1 is SGHAT and CDR2 is FQNNGV in the germline V gene. In DNA form, the CDR3 reads TGTGCCAGCAGCTTAGGGACAGGGGGCCGGGAGACCCAGTACTTC. This codes for CASSLGTGGRETQYF.

In this sample, this clone turned up a few times. V usage is TRBV28 and J usage is TRBJ2-1; D is uncertain. The germline gives CDR1 MDHEN, CDR2 SYDVKM. Trimming cost V 5 bases and J 1 base, with 6 bases left between them. The CDR3 extends over 13 amino acids. CDR3 loop: CASSPESYNEQFF. As DNA, the CDR3 is TGTGCCAGCAGTCCTGAGTCCTACAATGAGCAGTTCTTC.

The chain carries TRBV6-6 and TRBJ2-5, with 7 nucleotides matching TRBD2. Germline assignment: CDR1 MNHNY and CDR2 SVGAGI (reference sequence). This CDR3 is 13 amino acids long. V was clipped by 7 bases and J by 5 bases; unmatched bases: 7. The CDR3: CASNPAGVETQYF. CDR3 DNA: TGTGCCAGCAACCCCGCGGGGGTTGAGACCCAGTACTTC.

The sample holds one count of this clone. The V call is TRBV24-1, the J call TRBJ2-5, with D perhaps matching TRBD1 (6 bases). Germline loops: CDR1 KGHDR, CDR2 SFDVKD. V was trimmed by 3 bases and J by 3 bases, leaving 13 bases between them. This CDR3 region has 15 residues. The CDR3: CATSDRRDRKETQYF. In DNA form, the CDR3 reads TGTGCCACCAGTGATAGACGAGACAGGAAAGAGACCCAGTACTTC.

The gene calls are TRBV28 and TRBJ1-6, with D possibly TRBD1 on 6 matching bases. This CDR3 contains 16 residues. CDR1 and CDR2 (germline): MDHEN, SYDVKM. The ends were cut back, 5 bases at V and 7 bases at J, with 18 bases in the middle. The CDR3: CASSPLRGQRNSPLHF. The CDR3 DNA reads as TGTGCCAGCAGTCCCCTGCGGGGGCAGAGGAATTCACCCCTCCACTTT.

The V and J genes are TRBV9 and TRBJ2-1; D is possibly TRBD2 (5 bases). Trimming took off 0 bases at V and 0 bases at J, with 7 bases between the two ends. CDR1 and CDR2 from the germline V gene are SGDLS and YYNGEE. The CDR3 contains 15 residues. The CDR3 nucleotides are TGTGCCAGCAGCGTAGAAGGAGGCTCCTACAATGAGCAGTTCTTC. Its protein product is CASSVEGGSYNEQFF.

The chain has TRBV6-5 and TRBJ2-7, with 7 bases identical to TRBD1. After removal of 2 bases from V and 6 bases from J, the junction contained 7 bases not matched to a gene. This CDR3 spans 14 amino acids. Germline loops: CDR1 MNHEY, CDR2 SVGAGI. The CDR3 loop reads CASSYGTVPSEQYF. The CDR3 nucleotides read TGTGCCAGCAGTTACGGGACAGTGCCTTCCGAGCAGTACTTC.

This chain connects TRBV5-1 to TRBJ2-7; D perhaps matches TRBD2 (6 bases). The ends were cut back, 4 bases at V and 2 bases at J, with 16 bases in the middle. There are 15 residues in the CDR3. Germline V gives CDR1 SGHRS, CDR2 YFSETQ. In DNA, the CDR3 is TGCGCCAGCAGCCTCACTAGCCGGACCACCTACGAGCAGTACTTC. Protein product: CASSLTSRTTYEQYF.

The genes are TRBV7-9 and TRBJ1-1; no clear D gene. The ends were cut back, 1 base at V and 4 bases at J, with 13 bases in the middle. Germline V gene sequence: CDR1 SEHNR, CDR2 FQNEAQ (reference sequence). The CDR3 is 15 amino acids. The DNA of the CDR3 is TGTGCCAGCAGCTTAGGACTGGGCGGGATCACTGAAGCTTTCTTT. Residues: CASSLGLGGITEAFF.

The chain carries TRBV20-1 and TRBJ2-2, with 10 positions matching TRBD2. The CDR3 is made up of 15 amino acids. Germline CDR1 is DFQATT and CDR2 is SNEGSKA (reference sequence). Germline trimming cut 3 bases from V and 1 base from J; bases unmatched to any gene: 2. DNA for the CDR3: TGCAGTGCTAGTAGCGGGGGGATGAACACCGGGGAGCTGTTTTTT. Translated, it gives CSASSGGMNTGELFF.

CDR3 in amino acids: CSVVSGSDEQFF. The CDR3 DNA is TGCAGCGTTGTATCTGGCAGCGATGAGCAGTTCTTC. V is TRBV29-1 and J is TRBJ2-1; D ambiguous. Trimming cost V 4 bases and J 8 bases, with 12 bases left between them. The CDR3 has 12 amino acids. Per the germline V gene, CDR1 is SQVTM and CDR2 is ANQGSEA.

The DNA for the CDR3 is TGTGCCAGCAGGATGACAGGGGGGGATCAGCCCCAGCATTTT. It translates to CASRMTGGDQPQHF. J is TRBJ1-5 and V is TRBV2; 9 nucleotides line up with TRBD1. Germline CDR1 SNHLY, CDR2 FYNNEI. The ends lost 6 bases at V and 5 bases at J; junction bases unmatched: 5. The CDR3 sequence is 14 residues long.

V usage is TRBV10-3 and J usage is TRBJ2-7; 8 nucleotides agree with TRBD1. CDR3 length: 14 residues. CDR1 and CDR2 (germline): ENHRY, SYGVKD. J was trimmed by 0 bases and V by 6 bases; bases with no gene match: 4. The CDR3 nucleotides are TGTGCCATCAGCGGGGACAGGAGCTCCTACGAGCAGTACTTC. This gives the protein CAISGDRSSYEQYF.

The chain links TRBV19 to TRBJ1-3, with TRBD1 as a possible D gene (6 bases). The V gene's germline CDR1 is LNHDA and CDR2 SQIVND (reference sequence). The V end lost 7 bases, the J end lost 4 bases, and 14 bases lay between the germline ends. The CDR3 loop spans 14 amino acids. CDR3 in DNA: TGTGCCAGTATACAGGGTCGGGCCGGAAACACCATATATTTT. It codes for CASIQGRAGNTIYF. The full variable domain, with the rest looked up from reference TRBV19 and TRBJ1-3, is DGGITQSPKYLFRKEGQNVTLSCEQNLNHDAMYWYRQDPGQGLRLIYYSQIVNDFQKGDIAEGYSVSREKKESFPLTVTSAQKNPTAFYLCASIQGRAGNTIYFGEGSWLTVV.

This clone appeared a single time. V is TRBV27 and J is TRBJ1-5; TRBD1 matches at 7 bases. The CDR3 is 15 residues long. The junction had 4 bases not matched to a gene; V was cut back by 3 bases and J by 2 bases. The germline V gene has CDR1 MNHEY and CDR2 SMNVEV (reference sequence). The CDR3 DNA is TGTGCCAGCAGTTTTAAGGGGGCAGGCAATCAGCCCCAGCATTTT. Its translation: CASSFKGAGNQPQHF.

The V and J genes are TRBV19 and TRBJ1-5; D unresolved. Trimming took off 3 bases at V and 7 bases at J, with 10 bases between the two ends. CDR3 length equals 13 residues. Germline V lookup: CDR1 LNHDA, CDR2 SQIVND (reference sequence). CDR3 region: CASSIQVDQPQHF. CDR3 nucleotide sequence: TGTGCCAGTAGTATCCAGGTTGACCAGCCCCAGCATTTT.